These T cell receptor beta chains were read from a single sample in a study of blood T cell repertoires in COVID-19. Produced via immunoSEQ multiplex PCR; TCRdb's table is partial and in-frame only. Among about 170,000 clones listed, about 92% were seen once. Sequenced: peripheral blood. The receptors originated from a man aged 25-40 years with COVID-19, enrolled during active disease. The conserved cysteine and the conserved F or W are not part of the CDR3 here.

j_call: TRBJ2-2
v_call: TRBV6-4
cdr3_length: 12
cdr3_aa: ASSRQGREGELF

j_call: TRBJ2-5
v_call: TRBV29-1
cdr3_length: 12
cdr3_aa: SVGGSAGRETQY

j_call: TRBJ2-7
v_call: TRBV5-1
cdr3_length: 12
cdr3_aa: ASSLGVSFHEQY

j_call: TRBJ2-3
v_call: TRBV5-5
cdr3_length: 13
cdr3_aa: ASSFLSGGADTQY

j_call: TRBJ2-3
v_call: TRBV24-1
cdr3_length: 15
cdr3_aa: ATTDGTSGREQSERY

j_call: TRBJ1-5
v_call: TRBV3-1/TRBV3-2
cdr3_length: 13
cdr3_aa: ASSQGRDNNQPQH

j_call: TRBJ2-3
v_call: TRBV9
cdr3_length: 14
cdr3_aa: ASSVQGAQVGDTQY

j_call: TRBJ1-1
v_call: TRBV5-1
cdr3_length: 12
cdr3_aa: ASSLSTANTEAF

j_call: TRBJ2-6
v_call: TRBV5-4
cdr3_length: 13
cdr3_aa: ASSLGGAGANVLT

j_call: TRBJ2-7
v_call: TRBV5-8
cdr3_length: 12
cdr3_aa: ASSAWTGVYEQY

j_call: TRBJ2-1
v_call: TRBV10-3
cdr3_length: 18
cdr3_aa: AISVFGLAGPADSYNEQF

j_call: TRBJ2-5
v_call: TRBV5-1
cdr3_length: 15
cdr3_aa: ASSLVVTGTVRGTQY

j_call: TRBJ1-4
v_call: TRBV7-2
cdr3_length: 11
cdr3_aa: ASSLTGYEKLF

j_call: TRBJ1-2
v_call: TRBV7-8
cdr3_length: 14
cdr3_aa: ASSLRPTAPNYGYT

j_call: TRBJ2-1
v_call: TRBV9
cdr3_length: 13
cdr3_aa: ASSVGGTVHNEQF

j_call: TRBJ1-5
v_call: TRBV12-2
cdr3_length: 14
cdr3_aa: ASRLVYKGGNQPQH

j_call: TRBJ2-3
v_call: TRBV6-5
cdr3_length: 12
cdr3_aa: ASRGQRSTDTQY

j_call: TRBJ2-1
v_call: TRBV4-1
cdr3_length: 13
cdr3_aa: ASSLPGSSYNEQF

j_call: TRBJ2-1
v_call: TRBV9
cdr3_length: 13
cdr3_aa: ASSAGGGGYNEQF

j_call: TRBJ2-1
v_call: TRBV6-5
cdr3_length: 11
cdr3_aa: ASNRGSLNEQF

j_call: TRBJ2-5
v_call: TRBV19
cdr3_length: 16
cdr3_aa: ASSTPGSGPWYQETQY

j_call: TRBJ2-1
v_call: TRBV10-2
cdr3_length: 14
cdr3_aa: ASSASYPLPNNEQF

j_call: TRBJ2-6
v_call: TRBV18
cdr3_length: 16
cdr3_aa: ASSPLNMISSGANVLT

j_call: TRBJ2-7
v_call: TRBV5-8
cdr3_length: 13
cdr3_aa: ASRLPGGPGHEQY

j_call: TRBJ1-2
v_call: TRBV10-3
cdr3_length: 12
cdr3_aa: AISEGQGNYGYT

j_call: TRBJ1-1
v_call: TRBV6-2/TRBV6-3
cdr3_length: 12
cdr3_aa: ASSLGQGWTEAF

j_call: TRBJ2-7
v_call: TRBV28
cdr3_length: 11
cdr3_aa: ASSLAGDYEQY

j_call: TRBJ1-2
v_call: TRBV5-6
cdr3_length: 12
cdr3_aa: ASSIPDSVYGYT

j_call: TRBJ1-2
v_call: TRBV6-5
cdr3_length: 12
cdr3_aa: ASSSIGGRHGYT

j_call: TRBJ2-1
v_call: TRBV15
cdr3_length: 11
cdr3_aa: ATSRSLLNEQF

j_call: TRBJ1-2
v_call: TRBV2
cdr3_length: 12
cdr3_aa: ASSERGGVYGYT